This record looks at one T cell receptor beta chain sequence and its context. The data were taken from a study of blood T cell repertoires in COVID-19. Turning to the study itself: The United States, Italy and Spain provided the acute and convalescent COVID-19 samples. PBMCs, B-cell-depleted T cells, or T cells were the source of the cDNA or gDNA that made up the material.

In the original workflow: By means of reference gene primer amplification, nucleated cell counts were estimated. Sequencing used immunoSEQ multiplex PCR; TCRdb keeps in-frame clones, though not all of them. That table is the source of V, J and clone size, and D and trimming were worked out from the DNA. The sample consists of some 37,000 clones, about nine tenths of them appearing once. CDR1 and CDR2 (germline): LNHDA, SQIVND (reference sequence). This CDR3 has 14 amino acids. J lost 6 bases, V lost 6 bases, and 8 bases had no gene match. The clonotype originates from a human donor in a cohort sampled during active COVID-19. The sample comprised peripheral blood. V usage is TRBV19 and J usage is TRBJ2-1; 7 bases align to TRBD1. CDR3: CASSPIDRANEQFF. The CDR3, as DNA: TGTGCCAGTAGCCCAATCGACAGGGCCAATGAGCAGTTCTTC.